A selection of T cell receptor beta chains follows, all from one sample in a study of Ad26.COV2.S vaccination and SARS-CoV-2 variants. Clones were read by immunoSEQ multiplex PCR, and TCRdb kept only the in-frame ones, dropping some. The sample contains around 300,000 clones, roughly 90% of which appear only once. The sample was peripheral blood, taken in a trial of Ad26.COV2.S vaccine versus placebo. The receptors come from a person between 18 and 60 years old who received the Ad26.COV2.S COVID-19 vaccine or a placebo. The CDR3 runs from the conserved cysteine through the conserved F or W. Fields, in order: D gene, V gene, clone size, J gene, CDR3 protein, CDR3 DNA. D genes are given only for firm matches. Not all rows give a size; the values are once, few, many and, for expanded clones, a class.

>NA|TRBV7-8|once|TRBJ2-1
CASSLADEGNEQFF
TGTGCCAGCAGCTTAGCGGACGAGGGGAATGAGCAGTTCTTC
>NA|TRBV4-2|NA|TRBJ1-1
CASSGFGVNTEAFF
TGTGCCAGCAGCGGGTTTGGGGTGAACACTGAAGCTTTCTTT
>TRBD2|TRBV28|NA|TRBJ2-5
CASRFIGRERETQYF
TGTGCCAGCAGGTTCATCGGGAGGGAGCGAGAGACCCAGTACTTC
>NA|TRBV18|once|TRBJ1-1
CASSPGPTLAEAFF
TGTGCCAGCTCACCGGGACCGACTTTGGCTGAAGCTTTCTTT
>NA|TRBV4-1|NA|TRBJ1-6
CASSQMLGRGSPLHF
TGCGCCAGCAGCCAAATGCTAGGGCGGGGATCACCCCTCCACTTT
>NA|TRBV5-6|NA|TRBJ2-1
CASSPTYSSYNEQFF
TGTGCCAGCAGCCCGACCTATAGCTCCTACAATGAGCAGTTCTTC
>NA|TRBV13|NA|TRBJ1-1
CASSLEGGRENTEAFF
TGTGCCAGCAGCTTAGAGGGAGGTAGAGAGAACACTGAAGCTTTCTTT
>NA|TRBV6-2/TRBV6-3|NA|TRBJ2-4
CASSYSILEGKNIQYF
TGTGCCAGCAGTTACTCGATCCTCGAGGGCAAAAACATTCAGTACTTC
>NA|TRBV7-9|NA|TRBJ2-1
CASSGPTGEEQFF
TGTGCCAGCTCGGGACCGACGGGGGAAGAGCAGTTCTTC
>TRBD1|TRBV11-2|NA|TRBJ2-3
CASSLSRDRGTTDTQYF
TGTGCCAGCAGCTTATCCCGGGACAGGGGCACCACAGATACGCAGTATTTT